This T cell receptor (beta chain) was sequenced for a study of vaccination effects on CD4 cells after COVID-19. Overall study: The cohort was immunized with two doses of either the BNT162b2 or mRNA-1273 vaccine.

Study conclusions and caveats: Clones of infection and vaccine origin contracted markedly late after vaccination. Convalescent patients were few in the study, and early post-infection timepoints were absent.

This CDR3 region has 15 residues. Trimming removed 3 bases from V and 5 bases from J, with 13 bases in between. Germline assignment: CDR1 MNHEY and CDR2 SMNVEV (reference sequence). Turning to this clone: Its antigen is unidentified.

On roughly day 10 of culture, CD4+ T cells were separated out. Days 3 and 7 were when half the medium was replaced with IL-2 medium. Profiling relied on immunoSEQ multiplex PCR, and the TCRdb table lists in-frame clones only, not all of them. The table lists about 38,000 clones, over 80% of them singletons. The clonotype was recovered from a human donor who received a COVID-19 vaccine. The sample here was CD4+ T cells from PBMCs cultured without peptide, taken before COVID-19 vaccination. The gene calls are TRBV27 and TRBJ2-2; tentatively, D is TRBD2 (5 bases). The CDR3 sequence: CASSFSRGSTGELFF. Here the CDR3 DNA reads TGTGCCAGCAGTTTCAGCCGGGGATCGACCGGGGAGCTGTTTTTT.